These 30 T cell receptor beta chains originate from one sample sequenced in a study of T cells in Graves' hyperthyroidism and ophthalmopathy (dated by TCRdb to about 2019). The protocol used for the library was multiplex PCR. TCRdb lists the instrument as Illumina HiSeq 2000. The TCR beta CDR3 regions were amplified from the RNA transcripts. The first round of RT-PCR for the TCR CDR3 was performed with the HTBI primer set and the Qiagen OneStep RT-PCR kit. TCRdb reanalyzed the raw reads on its own, using fastp at Q25 for trimming and MiXCR for clone calling, and kept in-frame beta chains. Rows are combined by CDR3 protein, so each entry shows the most common genes and DNA. This sample gives 450,000 to 600,000 distinct CDR3 sequences in total; about 15% of them show up just once. 14% of the sample is taken by the ten largest. The material sequenced was blood. All receptors come from a woman in her 40s with Graves' hyperthyroidism.

This clonotype was observed a handful of times. This sequence joins TRBV6-1 and TRBJ2-1; D is undetermined. Germline V lookup: CDR1 MNHNS, CDR2 SASEGT. Trimming removed 3 bases at V and 7 bases at J, with 13 bases between. The CDR3 spans 14 residues. CDR3 in amino acids: CASSDGVYINEQFF. CDR3 bases: TGTGCCAGCAGTGACGGCGTTTATATTAATGAGCAGTTCTTC.

This clonotype has a count of ten or more. V and J are TRBV28 and TRBJ1-4; TRBD1 is a possible D gene (5 bases). The CDR3 consists of 17 residues. V lost 3 bases and J 1 base, leaving 15 bases between the germline ends. The germline V gene has CDR1 MDHEN and CDR2 SYDVKM. CDR3 nucleotides: TGTGCCAGCAGTTTGGGCGGCAGGGTGGGAACTAATGAAAAACTGTTTTTT. Residues: CASSLGGRVGTNEKLFF.

This clonotype was picked up many times. This chain uses TRBV11-2 with TRBJ2-5; 7 nucleotides agree with TRBD1. Germline CDR1 and CDR2: SGHAT and FQNNGV. This CDR3 is 14 amino acids long. V shed 5 bases and J 4 bases; nucleotides not matched to a gene: 7. In nucleotides, the CDR3 is TGTGCCAGCAGCCCCCAGACAGGGTTAGAGACCCAGTACTTC. It codes for CASSPQTGLETQYF.

About this clonotype itself: This is likely a read error, given that the CDR3 carries no conserved phenylalanine or tryptophan at its end. The rearrangement links TRBV20-1 to TRBJ2-1, with D possibly matching TRBD2 (6 bases). The CDR3 is 14 residues long. Germline CDR1 is DFQATT and CDR2 is SNEGSKA (reference sequence). The ends were cut back, 7 bases at V and 3 bases at J, with 16 bases in the middle. The CDR3 here is CSVPFAGLYNEQFY. DNA for the CDR3: TGCAGTGTACCTTTTGCGGGACTCTACAATGAGCAGTTCTAC.

The chain employs TRBV12-3 or TRBV12-4 and TRBJ2-7; 9 bases line up with TRBD1. The CDR3 length is 14 residues. V gave up 6 bases and J gave up 5 bases; unmatched junction bases: 8. The chain's CDR3 is CASRPGQGFNEQYF. CDR3 nucleotides: TGTGCCAGCAGGCCGGGACAGGGTTTCAACGAGCAGTACTTC.

The sample holds many counts of this clonotype. The chain joins TRBV20-1 to TRBJ2-7, with D possibly called TRBD1 or TRBD2 (5 bases each). CDR3 size: 12 residues. Germline V gene lookup returns CDR1 DFQATT and CDR2 SNEGSKA (reference sequence). Between the trimmed V and J ends, which lost 6 bases and 4 bases, there was a span of 13 bases. DNA of the CDR3: TGCAGTGCCCCGGGACCCGGATACGAGCAGTACTTC. It codes for CSAPGPGYEQYF.

The chain carries TRBV3-1 and TRBJ1-2; D might be TRBD1 (6 bases). Germline CDR1 and CDR2: LGHDT and YNNKEL (reference sequence). V lost 6 bases and J lost 3, with 17 bases in between. CDR3 length equals 15 residues. CDR3: CASRHGQLGHYGYTF. The CDR3 DNA is TGTGCCAGCAGGCATGGACAGCTTGGGCACTATGGCTACACCTTC.

The table lists this clonotype with a few counts. The chain recombines TRBV28 with TRBJ1-4; 8 bases map to TRBD1. The CDR3 spans 14 residues. V lost 6 bases, J lost 5 bases, and 5 bases stayed unmatched. Germline CDR1 reads MDHEN; CDR2 reads SYDVKM. The CDR3 region has the DNA TGTGCCAGCAGGTCAGGGGGCGCGAATGAAAAACTGTTTTTT. Encoded protein: CASRSGGANEKLFF.

The chain carries TRBV30 and TRBJ2-1, with a possible D match to TRBD2 (5 bases). V was pared by 1 base and J by 5 bases, with 21 bases between. Germline V gives CDR1 GTSNPN, CDR2 SVGIG (reference sequence). The CDR3 length is 17 residues. The CDR3 DNA reads as TGTGCCTGGAGTGAAGACCCTCTCACTAGTACCCACAATGAGCAGTTCTTC. It yields the protein CAWSEDPLTSTHNEQFF. The full variable domain, its missing parts supplied by reference TRBV30 and TRBJ2-1, is SQTIHQWPATLVQPVGSPLSLECTVEGTSNPNLYWYRQAAGRGLQLLFYSVGIGQISSEVPQNLSASRPQDRQFILSSKKLLLSDSGFYLCAWSEDPLTSTHNEQFFGPGTRLTVL.

This clonotype appeared a few times. The rearrangement joins TRBV6-5 to TRBJ1-4; D remains ambiguous. The germline V and J ends were trimmed by 0 bases and 0 bases, with 11 bases remaining between them. The CDR3 runs 17 residues. Germline values: CDR1 MNHEY, CDR2 SVGAGI. The CDR3 coding sequence is TGTGCCAGCAGTTACTCAGCGGTCTGGGCAACTAATGAAAAACTGTTTTTT. Encoded protein: CASSYSAVWATNEKLFF.

At least ten counts were recorded for this clonotype. The V call is TRBV27, the J call TRBJ1-4; TRBD1 agrees at 10 bases. V trimming: 3 bases; J trimming: 0 bases; junction bases outside the gene matches: 4. CDR3 size: 17 residues. In germline, CDR1 is MNHEY, CDR2 SMNVEV (reference sequence). This CDR3 is CASSFKGTGATNEKLFF. CDR3 bases: TGTGCCAGCAGTTTTAAAGGGACAGGGGCAACTAATGAAAAACTGTTTTTT.

The chain employs TRBV2 and TRBJ2-7; 8 positions match TRBD1. CDR3 length equals 13 residues. Germline V gene lookup returns CDR1 SNHLY and CDR2 FYNNEI. The V gene end was trimmed by 6 bases and the J gene end by 6 bases; junction bases not matched to a gene: 7. CDR3 in DNA: TGTGCCAGCAGCGAGACCAGGGGGCCCGAGCAGTACTTC. As protein: CASSETRGPEQYF.

The V gene is TRBV29-1, the J gene TRBJ2-1; D not resolved. V shed 3 bases and J shed 8 bases, with 17 bases lying between them. The CDR3 is 14 residues long. Germline V lookup: CDR1 SQVTM, CDR2 ANQGSEA. The CDR3: CSVEGLDGYYEQFF. The CDR3 DNA reads as TGCAGCGTTGAGGGTCTCGACGGGTACTATGAGCAGTTCTTC.

The chain links TRBV28 to TRBJ2-7; D ambiguous. CDR3 length: 14 residues. Between the trimmed V and J ends, which lost 7 bases and 3 bases, there was a span of 16 bases. Germline CDR1 MDHEN, CDR2 SYDVKM. The CDR3 is CASTPMDLNYEQYF. DNA for the CDR3: TGTGCCAGCACACCGATGGACCTAAACTACGAGCAGTACTTC.

The chain employs TRBV20-1 and TRBJ2-4; 9 nucleotides match TRBD2. CDR3 length: 15 amino acids. Trimming took 4 bases from V and 5 from J; bases not matched to a gene: 9. Germline V gene sequence: CDR1 DFQATT, CDR2 SNEGSKA (reference sequence). The CDR3 nucleotides are TGCAGTGCTACCTCAGGCGGGAGGGCCCAAAACATTCAGTACTTC. It translates to CSATSGGRAQNIQYF.

This clonotype came up many times. The CDR3 region is CASSFFRGPDTQYF. CDR3 bases: TGTGCCAGCAGTTTTTTCAGGGGACCAGATACGCAGTATTTT. This rearrangement joins TRBV12-3 or TRBV12-4 to TRBJ2-3; D is perhaps TRBD1 (6 bases). V was pared by 3 bases and J by 4 bases, with 11 bases between. The CDR3 has 14 amino acids.

The V call is TRBV4-2, the J call TRBJ2-3; no clear D gene. The CDR3 covers 14 residues. CDR1 LGHNA and CDR2 YNFKEQ come from the germline V gene. V dropped 0 bases and J dropped 3 bases, with 7 bases sitting between them. The CDR3 region is CASSQEGTTDTQYF. For the CDR3, the DNA is TGTGCCAGCAGCCAAGAAGGTACGACAGATACGCAGTATTTT.

Remarks on this clonotype: This may be a read error: a much more frequent sequence differs by one nucleotide. V gene TRBV6-1 combines with J gene TRBJ2-5, with TRBD1 matching 7 bases. Germline CDR1 reads MNHNS; CDR2 reads SASEGT. The V and J ends lost 3 bases and 1 base, in that order; junction bases with no gene match: 2. The CDR3 consists of 14 residues. The CDR3 loop reads CASSDRGSQETQYF. Written as DNA, the CDR3 is TGTGCCAGCAGTGACAGGGGGAGCCAAGAGACCCAGTACTTC.

A few counts support this clonotype. The chain joins TRBV9 to TRBJ2-3; no definite D call. V was shortened by 0 bases and J by 0 bases, with 8 bases between the two germline ends. Looked up from germline, CDR1 is SGDLS and CDR2 is YYNGEE. The CDR3 totals 15 residues. CDR3 nucleotide sequence: TGTGCCAGCAGCGTAGACTACACTAGCACAGATACGCAGTATTTT. Residues: CASSVDYTSTDTQYF.

This clonotype has a count of ten or more. In DNA form, the CDR3 reads TGTGCCAGCAGTTTATTACCACGCACAGATACGCAGTATTTT. As protein: CASSLLPRTDTQYF. The rearrangement links TRBV27 to TRBJ2-3; D call uncertain. The germline CDR1 and CDR2 sequences are MNHEY and SMNVEV (reference sequence). V was clipped by 1 base and J by 1 base, with 6 bases between them. CDR3 size: 14 residues.

The sample holds a few counts of this clonotype. The chain links TRBV7-6 to TRBJ2-2; D perhaps matches TRBD2 (6 bases). The CDR3 has 15 amino acids. The V gene lost 10 bases and the J gene lost 0 bases, with 15 bases spanning the gap. The V gene's germline CDR1 is SGHVS and CDR2 FNYEAQ. The CDR3 protein is CATTRDSTNTGELFF. In DNA, the CDR3 is TGTGCCACCACCCGGGACTCGACGAACACCGGGGAGCTGTTTTTT.

The table lists this clonotype with a few counts. The gene calls are TRBV28 and TRBJ2-3; no clear D gene. This CDR3 is 15 amino acids long. Germline-derived CDR1 and CDR2 are MDHEN and SYDVKM. Trimming pared 2 bases from V and 3 bases from J, leaving 12 bases between. CDR3 residues: CASSLQMSVTDTQYF. The CDR3 coding sequence is TGTGCCAGCAGTTTACAAATGTCCGTGACAGATACGCAGTATTTT. The variable domain in full, with the rest retrieved from reference TRBV28 and TRBJ2-3, is DVKVTQSSRYLVKRTGEKVFLECVQDMDHENMFWYRQDPGLGLRLIYFSYDVKMKEKGDIPEGYSVSREKKERFSLILESASTNQTSMYLCASSLQMSVTDTQYFGPGTRLTVL.

This clonotype was recorded at least ten times. This chain's CDR3 is CASRGQGYEKLFF. In DNA form, the CDR3 reads TGTGCCAGCAGAGGACAGGGCTACGAAAAACTGTTTTTT. The chain recombines TRBV6-1 with TRBJ1-4, with TRBD1 matching over 8 bases. V lost 6 bases to trimming and J lost 8 bases; unmatched junction nucleotides: 5. The CDR3 extends over 13 amino acids. Germline CDR1 MNHNS, CDR2 SASEGT.

Many counts were recorded for this clonotype. This chain connects TRBV30 to TRBJ1-5; D gene unclear. The germline V gene has CDR1 GTSNPN and CDR2 SVGIG (reference sequence). V was clipped by 2 bases and J by 6 bases, with 17 bases between them. This CDR3 is 15 amino acids long. CDR3 amino acids: CAWSRSGRTSQPQHF. CDR3 in DNA: TGTGCCTGGAGTAGGTCGGGTAGGACTTCTCAGCCCCAGCATTTT.

V usage is TRBV6-1 and J usage is TRBJ1-3; 7 nucleotides match TRBD1. Germline CDR1 reads MNHNS; CDR2 reads SASEGT. With 5 bases clipped from V and 3 bases from J, the junction kept 10 bases outside the gene matches. CDR3 length equals 16 residues. This chain's CDR3 is CASSFSGGEVGNTIYF. CDR3 DNA: TGTGCCAGCAGTTTCTCAGGGGGAGAAGTTGGAAACACCATATATTTT.

This rearrangement joins TRBV19 to TRBJ2-5; 7 nucleotides match TRBD1. The CDR3 contains 14 residues. The trim removed 5 bases at V and 7 bases at J, leaving 10 bases unmatched. Germline CDR1 LNHDA, CDR2 SQIVND (reference sequence). CDR3 in amino acids: CASSVTGVSGTQYF. The CDR3 bases are TGTGCCAGTAGTGTCACAGGGGTGTCGGGGACCCAGTACTTC.

J is TRBJ1-1 and V is TRBV6-1; TRBD1 might be the D (5 bases). Germline-derived CDR1 and CDR2 are MNHNS and SASEGT. V was pared by 8 bases and J by 7 bases, with 11 bases between. CDR3 length: 11 residues. In nucleotides, the CDR3 is TGTGCCAGCCTGGGACGGAGTGAAGCTTTCTTT. Translated: CASLGRSEAFF.

As concerns this clonotype: A much larger clone is a single base away; this may be a read error. The CDR3 region is CANSSPDIAKNIQYF. The CDR3 nucleotides read TGTGCCAACAGTTCCCCGGATATAGCCAAAAACATTCAGTACTTC. The chain links TRBV12-3 or TRBV12-4 to TRBJ2-4, with no clear D. The CDR3 runs to 15 residues.

This clonotype was detected ten times or more. The chain has TRBV6-1 and TRBJ1-1; 9 nucleotides line up with TRBD1. Germline V gives CDR1 MNHNS, CDR2 SASEGT. The trim removed 4 bases at V and 1 base at J, leaving 4 bases unmatched. The CDR3 spans 15 residues. CDR3 amino acids: CASSAEQGANTEAFF. As DNA, the CDR3 is TGTGCCAGCAGTGCCGAACAGGGGGCGAACACTGAAGCTTTCTTT.

The gene calls are TRBV29-1 and TRBJ2-5; 10 bases fit TRBD1. The CDR3 has 14 residues. V gave up 6 bases and J gave up 2 bases; unmatched junction bases: 6. CDR1 is SQVTM, CDR2 ANQGSEA, per germline. CDR3 nucleotide sequence: TGCAGCGTCGTCCGGACAGGGGGTCAAGAGACCCAGTACTTC. It encodes CSVVRTGGQETQYF.